Reported below is one TCR beta chain. From the graft tissue, intraepithelial and lamina propria lymphocytes were released through processing. The data were produced by immunoSEQ multiplex PCR, yet TCRdb's version contains in-frame clones alone and is incomplete. The sample includes just under 65,000 clones, roughly 90% seen only once; the top ten take around 1.8%. These data are taken from a study of graft-versus-host responses after intestinal transplantation. Germline values: CDR1 SGHRS, CDR2 YFSETQ. Trimming pared 3 bases from V and 0 bases from J, leaving 13 bases between. The CDR3 totals 16 residues.

The rearrangement joins TRBV5-1 to TRBJ1-5; D may be TRBD1 (5 bases). Sequencing used ileum tissue, obtained 357 days after transplant. This clonotype was obtained from a human patient who received an intestinal transplant, so some T cells may come from the graft donor. CDR3: CASSYWGCNSNQPQHF. The CDR3 DNA follows: TGCGCCAGCAGCTATTGGGGCTGTAATAGCAATCAGCCCCAGCATTTT.